The table lists the clone carrying this TCR beta chain with many counts. RNA transcripts provided the source from which TCR beta CDR3 regions were amplified. Using the HTBI primer set, a first-round RT-PCR was run on the TCR CDR3. TCRdb re-called the multiplex PCR reads with MiXCR, one entry per CDR3 protein. Of hundreds of thousands of distinct CDR3 sequences listed, roughly 14% are singletons. This sample was included in a study of T cells in Graves' hyperthyroidism and ophthalmopathy. Exclusion of a patient resulted from uncontrolled infection, other autoimmune disease, pregnancy or lactation. The sequencing input was blood. The source is a woman between 35 and 50 years old with Graves' ophthalmopathy.

Here the CDR3 DNA reads TGTGCCAGCAGTGACGACAGGGGCTACTCTGGAAACACCATATATTTT. Translated: CASSDDRGYSGNTIYF. V is TRBV6-1 and J is TRBJ1-3, with 8 bases matching TRBD1. Per the germline V gene, CDR1 is MNHNS and CDR2 is SASEGT. The V segment lost 3 bases and the J segment 0 bases; nucleotides outside the gene matches: 4. This CDR3 spans 16 amino acids.